This is a list of T cell receptor beta chains from one sample in a study of neurological immune-mediated disorders. Using its own MiXCR run on the 5' RACE reads, TCRdb lists one record per CDR3 protein. Seen here are some 16,000 distinct CDR3 sequences, about 20% observed once, and the top ten hold 23%. The sample was PBMCs. The source is a man over 45 in good health. Each CDR3 is given with its conserved first and last residue. D genes are given only for firm matches. Size is stated for part of the rows, as once, few or many counts, or as a class when the clone is expanded.

>TRBJ2-1|few|TRBV2|NA
TGTGCCAGCAGTGAGGATACAGCCAATGAGCAGTTCTTC
CASSEDTANEQFF
>TRBJ2-3|many|TRBV20-1|TRBD2
TGCGGTGTTTCGACTAGCGGAAGCACAGATACGCAGTATTTT
CGVSTSGSTDTQYF
>TRBJ2-1|medium-sized|TRBV29-1|NA
TGCAGCGCTGTAGACCCGAGCTCCTACAATGAGCAGTTCTTC
CSAVDPSSYNEQFF
>TRBJ2-3|NA|TRBV7-9|TRBD1
TGTGCCAGCAGCTTAGGTCAAGGGACAGGCACAGATACGCAGTATTTT
CASSLGQGTGTDTQYF
>TRBJ2-3|medium-sized|TRBV25-1|TRBD2
TGTGCCAGCAGTGACACCGGGAGGGCAAATACGCAGTATTTT
CASSDTGRANTQYF
>TRBJ2-7|many|TRBV5-1|TRBD2
TGCGCCAGCAGTTCCAGCGGGAGGGTATACGAGCAGTACTTC
CASSSSGRVYEQYF
>TRBJ1-1|many|TRBV3-1|TRBD1
TGTGCCAGCAGCGACGGGACAGTGATTACTGAAGCTTTCTTT
CASSDGTVITEAFF
>TRBJ1-5|many|TRBV6-5|NA
TGTGCCAGCAGTCCCGGCGAAGGGGGCAATCAGCCCCAGCATTTT
CASSPGEGGNQPQHF
>TRBJ2-2|many|TRBV20-1|NA
TGCAGTGCTAGAGATCTCACGATCACCGGGGAGCTGTTTTTT
CSARDLTITGELFF
>TRBJ2-1|NA|TRBV5-1|TRBD2
TGCGCCAGCAGCTTGGCTGGACTAGCGGGAGCAAGTGAGCAGTTCTTC
CASSLAGLAGASEQFF
>TRBJ2-1|NA|TRBV5-5|NA
TGTGCCAGCAGCTTACTTCCGTCCCCCCGCAATGAGCAGTTCTTC
CASSLLPSPRNEQFF